This T cell receptor (beta chain) was profiled in a study of Ad26.COV2.S vaccination and SARS-CoV-2 variants. The CDR3 consists of 15 residues. V lost 3 bases, J lost 6 bases, and 6 bases stayed unmatched. CDR1 is SNHLY and CDR2 is FYNNEI in the germline V gene. Sequenced by immunoSEQ multiplex PCR; TCRdb stores in-frame clones only, minus some. The sample lists 430,000 or so clones; roughly 89% were seen once. Treatment specified: about 20 received Ad26.COV2.S at low or high dose, single or two shots; roughly five received placebo; per-sample allocation not given. Specimens were obtained on day 63 following the first vaccine or placebo injection.

The input for sequencing was peripheral blood, taken in a trial of Ad26.COV2.S vaccine versus placebo. This TCR derives from a person between 18 and 60 years old who received the Ad26.COV2.S COVID-19 vaccine or a placebo. V is TRBV2 and J is TRBJ2-1, with TRBD2 matching over 9 bases. The CDR3 sequence is CASSESSGGFNEQFF. CDR3 nucleotide sequence: TGTGCCAGCAGTGAGAGTAGCGGGGGATTCAATGAGCAGTTCTTC.